This entry lists 29 T cell receptor beta chains sequenced from one sample in a study of T cells after yellow fever vaccination. TCRdb re-called the 5' RACE reads with MiXCR, one entry per CDR3 protein. The table has around 400,000 distinct CDR3 sequences, roughly 11% seen once. Specimen: PBMCs, collected on the day of the first yellow fever vaccination. Every receptor here comes from a man aged 18 to 35 who received the YFV17D yellow fever vaccine.

This clonotype has a handful of counts. The chain joins TRBV12-3 or TRBV12-4 to TRBJ1-6; D may be TRBD1 (6 bases). CDR3 length: 15 residues. Trimming took off 7 bases at V and 6 bases at J, with 16 bases between the two ends. In DNA, the CDR3 is TGTGCCAGCACGGGGGGGGGCAACACTAATTCACCCCTCCACTTT. It encodes CASTGGGNTNSPLHF.

The rearrangement joins TRBV5-1 to TRBJ1-4, with a weak D call TRBD1 (5 bases). Per the germline V gene, CDR1 is SGHRS and CDR2 is YFSETQ. Trimming pared 0 bases from V and 7 bases from J, leaving 10 bases between. The CDR3 totals 14 residues. CDR3 coding DNA: TGCGCCAGCAGCTTGGCCGGGGGGGTTGAAAAACTGTTTTTT. Translation: CASSLAGGVEKLFF.

The chain employs TRBV3-1 and TRBJ2-1; D is perhaps TRBD1 (5 bases). With 5 bases removed from V and 7 bases from J, the gap between germline ends came to 9 bases. CDR3 length: 12 residues. Germline V gene data show CDR1 as LGHDT and CDR2 as YNNKEL (reference sequence). The CDR3 nucleotides read TGTGCCAGCAGCACAAAGGGGAATGAGCAGTTCTTC. The encoded protein is CASSTKGNEQFF.

The rearrangement links TRBV12-3 or TRBV12-4 to TRBJ2-6, with D unresolved. This CDR3 contains 16 residues. V lost 6 bases to trimming and J lost 0 bases, with 12 bases between them. The CDR3 nucleotides are TGTGCCAGCAGCCCCCTTGGACCCTCTGGGGCCAACGTCCTGACTTTC. Its protein product is CASSPLGPSGANVLTF.

The rearrangement uses TRBV5-1 and TRBJ2-7; possibly TRBD1 for D (6 bases). Germline CDR1 reads SGHRS; CDR2 reads YFSETQ. The CDR3 has 15 residues. V dropped 4 bases and J dropped 4 bases, with 18 bases sitting between them. The CDR3 region has the DNA TGCGCCAGCAGCAGGGACACAGGGTTGTTGTACGAGCAGTACTTC. It encodes CASSRDTGLLYEQYF.

The rearrangement joins TRBV5-1 to TRBJ2-3, with 10 bases lining up with TRBD2. The CDR3 totals 16 residues. The germline V gene encodes CDR1 SGHRS and CDR2 YFSETQ. Losses at the gene ends were 4 bases for V and 1 base for J; bases not matched to a gene: 6. The CDR3 is CASSPGLAERTDTQYF. The CDR3, as DNA: TGCGCCAGCAGCCCCGGACTAGCGGAGCGCACAGATACGCAGTATTTT.

This rearrangement joins TRBV7-9 to TRBJ2-1; D may be TRBD2 (5 bases). The germline V and J ends were trimmed by 7 bases and 6 bases, with 13 bases remaining between them. This CDR3 spans 13 amino acids. Per germline, CDR1 SEHNR and CDR2 FQNEAQ (reference sequence). CDR3 coding DNA: TGTGCCAGCACCCTACTAGTTAGCAATGAGCAGTTCTTC. It yields the protein CASTLLVSNEQFF.

This clonotype occurred many times. V usage is TRBV9 and J usage is TRBJ2-1; no reliable D call. Trimming cost V 4 bases and J 1 base, with 18 bases left between them. This CDR3 is built from 17 residues. Germline CDR1 reads SGDLS; CDR2 reads YYNGEE. CDR3 DNA sequence: TGTGCCAGCAGCCCCCGGTGGTCGCTCGGGTCCTACAATGAGCAGTTCTTC. Protein sequence: CASSPRWSLGSYNEQFF.

This clonotype has only a few counts. CDR3 amino acids: CASSLGDRLVRNEQFF. The DNA of the CDR3 is TGTGCCAGCAGCTTAGGGGACCGACTAGTAAGGAATGAGCAGTTCTTC. The V and J genes are TRBV7-9 and TRBJ2-1; the D gene is possibly TRBD2 (6 bases). The CDR3 contains 16 residues. V shed 1 base and J shed 7 bases, with 17 bases lying between them. CDR1 SEHNR and CDR2 FQNEAQ come from the germline V gene (reference sequence).

This chain joins TRBV4-2 and TRBJ1-1, with D perhaps matching TRBD1 (6 bases). Germline values: CDR1 LGHNA, CDR2 YNFKEQ. V was shortened by 1 base and J by 1 base, with 10 bases between the two germline ends. This CDR3 contains 15 residues. The CDR3 reads CASSQAGGRNTEAFF. CDR3 DNA: TGTGCCAGCAGCCAAGCGGGGGGGCGGAACACTGAAGCTTTCTTT.

This clonotype was observed a handful of times. The chain joins TRBV6-5 to TRBJ2-5; TRBD1 matches 8 bases. The V gene's germline CDR1 is MNHEY and CDR2 SVGAGI. The V and J ends lost 6 bases and 5 bases, in that order; junction bases with no gene match: 11. The CDR3 runs 15 residues. The CDR3 region is CASSYDRGVWETQYF. CDR3 in DNA: TGTGCCAGCAGCTATGACAGGGGTGTGTGGGAGACCCAGTACTTC.

This sequence joins TRBV18 and TRBJ1-2; D is possibly TRBD1 (6 bases). Germline-derived CDR1 and CDR2 are KGHSH and LQKENI. The CDR3 runs 15 residues. V lost 3 bases and J lost 0, with 11 bases in between. The CDR3 sequence: CASSPVHRANYGYTF. As DNA, the CDR3 is TGTGCCAGCTCACCCGTACACAGGGCTAACTATGGCTACACCTTC.

This chain uses TRBV7-3 with TRBJ2-7, with TRBD1 matching over 11 bases. The CDR3 sequence is 15 residues long. J gave up 3 bases and V 0 bases, and 1 base lay outside the gene matches. Germline CDR1 and CDR2: SGHTA and FQGTGA. DNA of the CDR3: TGTGCCAGCAGCTTAACCGGGACAGGGGGCTACGAGCAGTACTTC. Encoded protein: CASSLTGTGGYEQYF.

The genes are TRBV28 and TRBJ2-3, with D possibly being TRBD2 (5 bases). The CDR3 consists of 15 residues. V shed 4 bases and J shed 0 bases, with 11 bases lying between them. Germline loops: CDR1 MDHEN, CDR2 SYDVKM. The CDR3 bases are TGTGCCAGCAGTTCACCAGCGGCTAGCACAGATACGCAGTATTTT. Translating it yields CASSSPAASTDTQYF.

This clonotype was seen a few times. The V call is TRBV5-1, the J call TRBJ2-1; 7 nucleotides line up with TRBD2. The CDR3 is 14 amino acids. Germline-derived CDR1 and CDR2 are SGHRS and YFSETQ. The junction had 4 bases not matched to a gene; V was cut back by 6 bases and J by 1 base. The CDR3, as DNA: TGCGCCAGCAAACTAGCGACATCCTACAATGAGCAGTTCTTC. This gives the protein CASKLATSYNEQFF. Full variable domain (remainder filled in from reference TRBV5-1 and TRBJ2-1): KAGVTQTPRYLIKTRGQQVTLSCSPISGHRSVSWYQQTPGQGLQFLFEYFSETQRNKGNFPGRFSGRQFSNSRSEMNVSTLELGDSALYLCASKLATSYNEQFFGPGTRLTVL.

V and J are TRBV6-1 and TRBJ2-1, with 7 bases lining up with TRBD1. The germline gives CDR1 MNHNS, CDR2 SASEGT. V gave up 5 bases and J gave up 4 bases; unmatched junction bases: 5. This CDR3 comprises 14 residues. Here the CDR3 reads CASSRQGGYNEQFF. DNA for the CDR3: TGTGCCAGCAGTCGACAGGGCGGGTACAATGAGCAGTTCTTC.

The chain uses TRBV10-3 and TRBJ1-1, with D hard to call. Germline loops: CDR1 ENHRY, CDR2 SYGVKD. V lost 4 bases and J lost 1, with 4 bases in between. This CDR3 contains 12 residues. The chain's CDR3 is CAISGQNTEAFF. CDR3 sequence (DNA): TGTGCCATCAGTGGACAGAACACTGAAGCTTTCTTT.

V gene TRBV29-1 combines with J gene TRBJ1-1, with TRBD1 matching over 7 bases. The CDR3 is made up of 12 amino acids. Germline CDR1 reads SQVTM; CDR2 reads ANQGSEA. Unmatched junction bases numbered 2, after V lost 1 base and J lost 6 bases. The CDR3 loop reads CSVEVGGPEAFF. The CDR3 DNA reads as TGCAGCGTTGAAGTAGGGGGCCCTGAAGCTTTCTTT.

The CDR3 is CASSDGQGRNEQYF. DNA of the CDR3: TGTGCCAGCAGCGACGGACAGGGTCGAAACGAGCAGTACTTC. V is TRBV3-1 and J is TRBJ2-7; TRBD1 matches at 8 bases. With 5 bases clipped from V and 5 bases from J, the junction kept 8 bases outside the gene matches. The V gene's germline CDR1 is LGHDT and CDR2 YNNKEL (reference sequence). CDR3 length: 14 amino acids.

The chain carries TRBV20-1 and TRBJ2-3, with 7 bases aligning to TRBD2. The germline gives CDR1 DFQATT, CDR2 SNEGSKA (reference sequence). CDR3 length: 14 amino acids. V trimming: 5 bases; J trimming: 0 bases; junction bases outside the gene matches: 5. CDR3: CSALLGGSTDTQYF. CDR3 DNA: TGCAGTGCTCTCCTGGGGGGGAGCACAGATACGCAGTATTTT.

The rearrangement joins TRBV15 to TRBJ2-3; perhaps D is TRBD1 or TRBD2 (5 bases each). The germline V and J ends were trimmed by 1 base and 0 bases, with 11 bases remaining between them. CDR3 length: 16 amino acids. Per germline, CDR1 LNHNV and CDR2 YYDKDF (reference sequence). CDR3 amino acids: CATSRVEGYSTDTQYF. The CDR3 coding sequence is TGTGCCACCAGCAGAGTTGAGGGGTATAGCACAGATACGCAGTATTTT. The full variable domain, with the rest looked up from reference TRBV15 and TRBJ2-3, is DAMVIQNPRYQVTQFGKPVTLSCSQTLNHNVMYWYQQKSSQAPKLLFHYYDKDFNNEADTPDNFQSRRPNTSFCFLDIRSPGLGDTAMYLCATSRVEGYSTDTQYFGPGTRLTVL.

CDR3 amino acids: CASSQAGGIYEQYF. Written as DNA, the CDR3 is TGCGCCAGCAGCCAGGCAGGGGGGATCTACGAGCAGTACTTC. V usage is TRBV4-1 and J usage is TRBJ2-7, with a possible D match to TRBD1 (7 bases). The V end lost 3 bases, the J end lost 3 bases, and 12 bases lay between the germline ends. The germline V gene has CDR1 MGHRA and CDR2 YSYEKL. This CDR3 is 14 amino acids long.

This clonotype was seen ten or more times. The V and J genes are TRBV20-1 and TRBJ2-1; D is undetermined. Trimming cost V 4 bases and J 1 base, with 8 bases left between them. CDR3 length: 13 amino acids. Looked up from germline, CDR1 is DFQATT and CDR2 is SNEGSKA (reference sequence). Here the CDR3 DNA reads TGCAGTGCTACACTGGCTTCCTACAATGAGCAGTTCTTC. Amino acids: CSATLASYNEQFF.

This clonotype has just a few counts. The genes are TRBV12-3 or TRBV12-4 and TRBJ2-1; D gene ambiguous. This CDR3 is built from 15 residues. V lost 6 bases, J lost 2 bases, and 14 bases lay in between. The CDR3 coding sequence is TGTGCCAGCAGGTCACGTTCGGGCCCCTACAATGAGCAGTTCTTC. Translation gives CASRSRSGPYNEQFF.

This clonotype was detected a few times. The genes are TRBV7-2 and TRBJ2-3; 10 positions agree with TRBD2. CDR3 size: 15 residues. Germline V CDR1 and CDR2: SGHTA, FQGNSA. J was trimmed by 4 bases and V by 4 bases; bases with no gene match: 5. CDR3 amino acids: CASSSLAGAADTQYF. The CDR3 DNA sequence: TGTGCCAGCAGCTCTCTAGCGGGGGCCGCAGATACGCAGTATTTT. The whole variable domain, remainder taken from reference TRBV7-2 and TRBJ2-3, is GAGVSQSPSNKVTEKGKDVELRCDPISGHTALYWYRQSLGQGLEFLIYFQGNSAPDKSGLPSDRFSAERTGGSVSTLTIQRTQQEDSAVYLCASSSLAGAADTQYFGPGTRLTVL.

This clonotype was seen a few times. The rearrangement links TRBV7-2 to TRBJ2-1, with D maybe TRBD1 (5 bases). With 4 bases removed from V and 6 bases from J, the gap between germline ends came to 13 bases. The CDR3 runs to 14 residues. CDR1 is SGHTA, CDR2 FQGNSA, per germline. The CDR3 reads CASSSDTPGNEQFF. The DNA of the CDR3 is TGTGCCAGCAGCTCGGACACGCCGGGCAATGAGCAGTTCTTC.

The CDR3 here is CSARDTAHGETQYF. The DNA of the CDR3 is TGCAGTGCTAGAGATACGGCCCATGGAGAGACCCAGTACTTC. This rearrangement joins TRBV20-1 to TRBJ2-5; D gene ambiguous. Between the trimmed V and J ends, which lost 0 bases and 4 bases, there was a span of 12 bases. The CDR3 runs 14 residues. CDR1 and CDR2 (germline): DFQATT, SNEGSKA (reference sequence).

The chain joins TRBV5-1 to TRBJ2-7, with D possibly being TRBD1 (6 bases). The germline V and J ends were trimmed by 2 bases and 7 bases, with 16 bases remaining between them. This CDR3 comprises 14 residues. The germline V gene has CDR1 SGHRS and CDR2 YFSETQ. The CDR3 nucleotides read TGCGCCAGCAGCTTAGGTAACAGGGTGGGGGAGCAGTACGTC. Its protein is CASSLGNRVGEQYV.

This clonotype has a count of ten or more. V is TRBV11-2 and J is TRBJ2-2, with D unresolved. V lost 5 bases and J lost 3, with 10 bases in between. This CDR3 is built from 14 residues. From germline, CDR1 is SGHAT and CDR2 FQNNGV. In DNA, the CDR3 is TGTGCCAGCAGCCGTGGGCCCTACACCGGGGAGCTGTTTTTT. Translating gives CASSRGPYTGELFF.